This T cell receptor beta chain was identified during a study of Ad26.COV2.S vaccination and SARS-CoV-2 variants. Study as a whole: The authors gave Ad26.COV2.S intramuscularly, either once or twice 56 days apart.

Treatment defined: roughly 18 received Ad26.COV2.S at low or high dose, single or two shots; several received placebo; per-sample allocation not given. It was on day 63 after the first vaccine or placebo injection that samples were taken. Produced via immunoSEQ multiplex PCR; TCRdb's table is partial and in-frame only. The profile shows over 350,000 clones, approximately 86% of them singletons. Study outcomes and limitations: Similar non-spike TCR breadth was seen in vaccine and placebo recipients. TCR breadth and depth estimates may have understated total T cell responses.

Germline V gene lookup returns CDR1 KGHSH and CDR2 LQKENI. The CDR3 is made up of 14 amino acids. The V segment lost 1 base and the J segment 3 bases; nucleotides outside the gene matches: 3. Comments on this clone: What it recognizes is unknown.

This chain links TRBV18 with TRBJ2-7; 7 bases agree with TRBD1. This TCR came from a person aged 18-65 years who received the Ad26.COV2.S COVID-19 vaccine or a placebo. The sequences come from peripheral blood, collected in a trial of Ad26.COV2.S vaccine versus placebo. The CDR3 is CASSPRQGNYEQYF. The CDR3 nucleotides are TGTGCCAGCTCACCACGACAGGGAAACTACGAGCAGTACTTC.